This section outlines one T cell receptor beta chain sequence together with its context. The sample originates from a study of T cell changes during pregnancy in multiple sclerosis. From germline, CDR1 is SEHNR and CDR2 FQNEAQ (reference sequence). V was clipped by 5 bases and J by 0 bases, with 14 bases between them. The CDR3 runs 16 residues. Some clones are missing from TCRdb's copy, which holds only in-frame ones; the method was immunoSEQ multiplex PCR. The sample includes about 130,000 clones, 95% to 98% of them seen just once. This sample comprised peripheral blood, obtained after pregnancy. The chain recombines TRBV7-9 with TRBJ2-1; the D gene is possibly TRBD2 (6 bases). This receptor was obtained from a female donor with multiple sclerosis, enrolled in a pregnancy study. The CDR3 DNA sequence: TGTGCCAGCAGCGGGCGGTCCGGGAGCTCCTACAATGAGCAGTTCTTC. The encoded protein is CASSGRSGSSYNEQFF.